Each of the 7 T cell receptor beta chains below was sequenced from the same sample in a study of CD8+CD57+ T cells in acquired aplastic anemia. Profiling of TCR beta VDJ combinations and CDR3 sequences used genomic DNA as template. Each CDR3 protein is one row after TCRdb ran MiXCR on the reads. This table holds approximately 98,000 distinct CDR3 sequences, less than 65% found once. The sample consisted of sorted CD4+, CD8+, or CD8+CD57+ T cells (not recorded which) from PBMCs. These receptors all come from a human donor in good health, serving as a control.

V is TRBV7-3 and J is TRBJ2-5, with 9 positions matching TRBD2. Germline V CDR1 and CDR2: SGHTA, FQGTGA. This CDR3 comprises 16 residues. V gave up 4 bases and J gave up 2 bases; unmatched junction bases: 8. The CDR3 DNA is TGTGCCAGCAGCTCAGGCGGGGGGGCATCACAAGAGACCCAGTACTTC. Amino acids: CASSSGGGASQETQYF.

The V call is TRBV24-1, the J call TRBJ2-3; D perhaps matches TRBD2 (6 bases). The CDR3 loop spans 13 amino acids. Germline CDR1 and CDR2: KGHDR and SFDVKD. V gave up 5 bases and J gave up 3 bases, with 8 bases separating them. The CDR3 bases are TGTGCCACCAGTGGGGGGGATACAGATACGCAGTATTTT. As protein: CATSGGDTDTQYF.

The chain has TRBV11-2 and TRBJ2-7; 7 bases match TRBD1. Trimming at V came to 3 bases and at J to 2 bases, leaving 10 bases not matched to a gene. The V gene's germline CDR1 is SGHAT and CDR2 FQNNGV. CDR3 length: 16 residues. The CDR3 DNA follows: TGTGCCAGCAGCTTGGACATACCGACAGGGACCTACGAGCAGTACTTC. The encoded protein is CASSLDIPTGTYEQYF.

This clonotype was counted at least ten times. In DNA, the CDR3 is TGTGCCAGCAGCGCCGGCTCAGCCGTGGAGACCCAGTACTTC. Its protein product is CASSAGSAVETQYF. The chain joins TRBV9 to TRBJ2-5; D gene unclear. V was clipped by 3 bases and J by 5 bases, with 14 bases between them. The CDR3 totals 14 residues. CDR1 is SGDLS, CDR2 YYNGEE, per germline.

On this clonotype itself: A single base separates this from a much larger clone, so it may be a read error. The chain employs TRBV25-1 and TRBJ2-5, with 11 bases identical to TRBD2. The CDR3 has 16 amino acids. The germline CDR1 and CDR2 sequences are MGHDK and SYGVNS. J gave up 11 bases and V 6 bases, and 17 bases lay outside the gene matches. The CDR3 coding sequence is TGTGCCAGCAGCTTAAACCTAGCGGGGGGTTTCAATGAGCAGTACTTC. Protein: CASSLNLAGGFNEQYF.

The chain recombines TRBV11-1 with TRBJ2-3; 11 positions agree with TRBD2. The CDR3 covers 18 residues. The J segment lost 1 base and the V segment lost 1 base, leaving 7 bases of the junction unmatched. CDR1 is SGHAT and CDR2 is FQDESV in the germline V gene (reference sequence). The CDR3 reads CASSLVVLTSGGTDTQYF. The DNA for the CDR3 is TGTGCCAGCAGCTTAGTAGTGTTGACTAGCGGGGGCACAGATACGCAGTATTTT.

This clonotype was seen a few times. The V and J genes are TRBV2 and TRBJ2-5; a possible D gene is TRBD2 (6 bases). Germline assignment: CDR1 SNHLY and CDR2 FYNNEI. V was pared by 6 bases and J by 7 bases, with 12 bases between. The CDR3 sequence is 12 residues long. CDR3 nucleotide sequence: TGTGCCAGCAGCCCTAGCGTAGGGACCCAGTACTTC. It translates to CASSPSVGTQYF.